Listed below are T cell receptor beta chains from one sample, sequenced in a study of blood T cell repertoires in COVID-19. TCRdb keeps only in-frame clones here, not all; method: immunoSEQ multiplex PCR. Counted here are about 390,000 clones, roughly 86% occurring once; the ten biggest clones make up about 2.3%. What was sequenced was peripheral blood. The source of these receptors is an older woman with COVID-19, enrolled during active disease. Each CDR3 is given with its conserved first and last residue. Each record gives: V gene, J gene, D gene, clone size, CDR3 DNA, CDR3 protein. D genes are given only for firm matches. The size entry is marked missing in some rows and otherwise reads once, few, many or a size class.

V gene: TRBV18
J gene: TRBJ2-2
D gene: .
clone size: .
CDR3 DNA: TGTGCCAGCTCACCCTTCCCGGTTGCCGGGGAGCTGTTTTTT
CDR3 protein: CASSPFPVAGELFF

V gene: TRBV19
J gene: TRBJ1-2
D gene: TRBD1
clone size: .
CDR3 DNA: TGTGCCAGTAGTGGAGAAGGCGACAGGGGACTTAACTATGGCTACACCTTC
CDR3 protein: CASSGEGDRGLNYGYTF

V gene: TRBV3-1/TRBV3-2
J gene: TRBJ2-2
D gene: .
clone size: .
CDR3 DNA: TGTGCCAGCAGTCGCGGGACGAACACCGGGGAGCTGTTTTTT
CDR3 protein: CASSRGTNTGELFF

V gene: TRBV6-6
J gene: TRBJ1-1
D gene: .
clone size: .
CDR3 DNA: TGTGCCAGCAGTTACTCTCGGGGAGGGAGGACTGAAGCTTTCTTT
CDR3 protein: CASSYSRGGRTEAFF

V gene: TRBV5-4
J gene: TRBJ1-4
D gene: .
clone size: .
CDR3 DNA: TGTGCCAGCAGCCTCTACGAACAGGGAAGGAAACTGTTTTTT
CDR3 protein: CASSLYEQGRKLFF

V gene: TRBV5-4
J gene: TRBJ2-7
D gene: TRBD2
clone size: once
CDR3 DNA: TGTGCCAGCAGCCAAGCTAGCGGGGGTTCCTACGAGCAGTACTTC
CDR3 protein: CASSQASGGSYEQYF

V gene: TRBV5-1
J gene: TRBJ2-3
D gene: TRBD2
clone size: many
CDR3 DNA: TGCGCCAGCAGCTTGGCGGCTAGCGGGGTAGATACGCAGTATTTT
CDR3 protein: CASSLAASGVDTQYF

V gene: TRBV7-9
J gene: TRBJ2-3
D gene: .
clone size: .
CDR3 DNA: TGTGCCAGCAGCACGGGATTGAGCACAGATACGCAGTATTTT
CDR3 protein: CASSTGLSTDTQYF

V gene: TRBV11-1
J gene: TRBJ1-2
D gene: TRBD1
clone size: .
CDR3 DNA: TGTGCCAGCAGCTTATCGACAGGGGGCAATGGCTACACCTTC
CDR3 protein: CASSLSTGGNGYTF

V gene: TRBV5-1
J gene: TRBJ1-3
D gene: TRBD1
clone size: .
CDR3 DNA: TGCGCCAGCAGCTCAGGGACAGGGTCTGGAAACACCATATATTTT
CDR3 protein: CASSSGTGSGNTIYF

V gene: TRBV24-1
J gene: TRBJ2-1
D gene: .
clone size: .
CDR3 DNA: TGTGCCACCAGTGAGAACAGGGTAGGACCTTACAATGAGCAGTTCTTC
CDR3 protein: CATSENRVGPYNEQFF

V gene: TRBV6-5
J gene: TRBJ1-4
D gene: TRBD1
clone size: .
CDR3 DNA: TGTGCCAGCAGGCTGGGACAGGGGTTTATGGGAAAACTGTTTTTT
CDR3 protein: CASRLGQGFMGKLFF

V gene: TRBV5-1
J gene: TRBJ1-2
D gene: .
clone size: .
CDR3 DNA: TGCGCCAGCAGCTTGGTTCCAGGGCCGGCTAACTATGGCTACACCTTC
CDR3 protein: CASSLVPGPANYGYTF

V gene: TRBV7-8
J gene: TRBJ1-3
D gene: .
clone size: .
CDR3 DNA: TGTGCCAGCAGCTCTGGGACAATCTCTGGAAACACCATATATTTT
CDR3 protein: CASSSGTISGNTIYF

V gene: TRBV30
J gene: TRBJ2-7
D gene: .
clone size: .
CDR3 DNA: TGTGCCTGGAGAGAAGCGGGCCCACGCGAGCAGTACTTC
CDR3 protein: CAWREAGPREQYF

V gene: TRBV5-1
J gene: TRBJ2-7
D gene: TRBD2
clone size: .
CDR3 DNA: TGCGCCAGCAGCTTGGGACTAGCGGGGGGGCTCGTCTACGAGCAGTACTTC
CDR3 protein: CASSLGLAGGLVYEQYF

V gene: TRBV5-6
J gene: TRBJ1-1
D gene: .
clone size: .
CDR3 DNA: TGTGCCAGCGCCTCACGCACTTTGCCCTTCTCTGAAGCTTTCTTT
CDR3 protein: CASASRTLPFSEAFF

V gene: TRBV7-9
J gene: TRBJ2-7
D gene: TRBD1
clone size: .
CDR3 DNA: TGTGCCAGCAGCTTAGTAGTGGACAGGGAATACTACGAGCAGTACTTC
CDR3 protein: CASSLVVDREYYEQYF

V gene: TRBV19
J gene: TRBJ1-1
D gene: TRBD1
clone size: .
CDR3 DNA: TGTGCCAGTAGGTCTCCCGGGACAGGGAACACTGAAGCTTTCTTT
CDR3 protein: CASRSPGTGNTEAFF

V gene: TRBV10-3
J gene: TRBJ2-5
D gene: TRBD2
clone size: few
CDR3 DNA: TGTGCCATCAGTGGTACCGGGGGGGCCCGAGAGACCCAGTACTTC
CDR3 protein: CAISGTGGARETQYF

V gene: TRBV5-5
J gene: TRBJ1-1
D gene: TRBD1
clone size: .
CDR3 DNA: TGTGCCAGCAGCTTGGGACAGGGAACAGAGAACACTGAAGCTTTCTTT
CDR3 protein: CASSLGQGTENTEAFF

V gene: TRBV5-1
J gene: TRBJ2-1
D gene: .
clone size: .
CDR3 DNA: TGCGCCAGCAGCTCCCTTAATGAGCAGTTCTTC
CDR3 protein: CASSSLNEQFF

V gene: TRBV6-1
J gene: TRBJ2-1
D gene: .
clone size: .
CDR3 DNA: TGTGCCAGCAGTGAGGGGGCCCACTACAATGAGCAGTTCTTC
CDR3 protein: CASSEGAHYNEQFF

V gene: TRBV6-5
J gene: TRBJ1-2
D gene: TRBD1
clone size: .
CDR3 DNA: TGTGCCAGCAGCCTGGACAGGGTTAGTGGCTACACCTTC
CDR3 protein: CASSLDRVSGYTF

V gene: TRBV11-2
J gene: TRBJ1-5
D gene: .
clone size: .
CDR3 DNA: TGTGCCAGCAGCCCCGAGAGGGTGAATCAGCCCCAGCATTTT
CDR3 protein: CASSPERVNQPQHF

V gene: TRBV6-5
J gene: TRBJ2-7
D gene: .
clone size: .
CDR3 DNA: TGTGCCAGCAGTAAGACAGAGCACTACGAGCAGTACTTC
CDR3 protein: CASSKTEHYEQYF